This T cell receptor (beta chain) was observed in a study of blood T cell repertoires in COVID-19. Assay: immunoSEQ multiplex PCR; the TCRdb copy retains only in-frame clones and omits some. The sample lists more than 65,000 clones, about four fifths occurring once. The receptor comes from a human donor in a cohort sampled during active COVID-19. The sample taken for sequencing was peripheral blood.

CDR3 in amino acids: CASSMPETNEKLFF. As DNA, the CDR3 is TGTGCCAGTAGTATGCCAGAAACTAATGAAAAACTGTTTTTT. The chain combines TRBV19 with TRBJ1-4; D is unresolved. Per the germline V gene, CDR1 is LNHDA and CDR2 is SQIVND (reference sequence). CDR3 size: 14 residues. V was clipped by 3 bases and J by 1 base, with 6 bases between them. The full variable domain, in which reference TRBV19 and TRBJ1-4 provide the parts outside the CDR3, is DGGITQSPKYLFRKEGQNVTLSCEQNLNHDAMYWYRQDPGQGLRLIYYSQIVNDFQKGDIAEGYSVSREKKESFPLTVTSAQKNPTAFYLCASSMPETNEKLFFGSGTQLSVL.